Listed below are T cell receptor beta chains from one sample, sequenced in a study of human T cells and chemical hapten exposure. TCRdb passed the RACE reads through MiXCR, listing each CDR3 protein once. Among over 70,000 distinct CDR3 sequences, about 14% were seen once, and the ten largest hold 4.6%. This specimen consisted of whole blood, obtained in connection with sensitization to the hapten diphenylcyclopropenone (DPC). These receptors were taken from a woman aged 45-65 years with alopecia areata. Some clones in this sample may be carry-over from other donors' samples. CDR3s include the opening cysteine and the closing phenylalanine or tryptophan.

J gene,V gene,CDR3 protein
TRBJ2-1,TRBV7-9,CASSSTSGRINEQFF
TRBJ2-4,TRBV20-1,CSARPTGQEAQYF
TRBJ1-5,TRBV12-3/TRBV12-4,CASSLRRYSNQPQHF
TRBJ2-7,TRBV20-1,CSARGGESSYEQYF
TRBJ1-5,TRBV28,CASKGSNQPQHF
TRBJ2-4,TRBV29-1,CSVQGESNIQYF
TRBJ1-5,TRBV12-3/TRBV12-4,CASSLFPANQPQHF
TRBJ2-7,TRBV3-1,CASSQEGGYEQYF
TRBJ2-3,TRBV5-6,CASSYTGDLTDTQYF
TRBJ1-1,TRBV18,CASSSQWGMNTEAFF
TRBJ2-7,TRBV20-1,CSARFGGLVEQYF
TRBJ1-5,TRBV28,CASSLVQETQPQHF
TRBJ2-3,TRBV29-1,CSVDREGSADTQYF
TRBJ2-2,TRBV5-5,CASSPGTSGIGGELFF
TRBJ1-5,TRBV19,CASSKPGQPNQPQHF
TRBJ2-7,TRBV18,CASSPPGRAHEQYF
TRBJ2-7,TRBV7-6,CATATSLAGVEQYF
TRBJ1-4,TRBV27,CASKRVQTTNEKLFF
TRBJ2-5,TRBV3-1,CASSQTGQSETQYF
TRBJ2-2,TRBV11-3,CASSLTSGLAGIMNTGELFF
TRBJ2-2,TRBV25-1,CASRKTLAGSSTGELFF
TRBJ2-7,TRBV20-1,CSTLNPTSGRPWEQYF
TRBJ1-5,TRBV19,CASTKEAHNQPQHF
TRBJ1-2,TRBV3-1,CASSQVLESYGYTF
TRBJ2-1,TRBV12-3/TRBV12-4,CASSFRNEQFF
TRBJ1-2,TRBV4-3,CASSQENGQGIYGYTF
TRBJ1-6,TRBV6-5,CASSYSKQASNSPLHF
TRBJ2-3,TRBV2,CASSSRLAGKVDTQYF
TRBJ2-3,TRBV6-4,CATPRTQSF
TRBJ2-5,TRBV5-1,CASSLNAGTGFQETQYF
TRBJ2-2,TRBV30,CAWNRENTGELFF
TRBJ2-1,TRBV11-2,CASSLRRDSSYNEQFF
TRBJ2-7,TRBV18,CASSPGQGTYEQYF
TRBJ2-3,TRBV4-2,CASSQTSGVSTDTQYF
TRBJ2-4,TRBV29-1,CSVDSQGAKNIQYF
TRBJ2-3,TRBV29-1,CSVSPPGLISTDTQYF
TRBJ2-5,TRBV6-1,CASSESRTDQETQYF
TRBJ2-1,TRBV30,CAWSFINRDRGEQFF
TRBJ2-7,TRBV20-1,CSARDVFLGGVGREQYF
TRBJ1-1,TRBV5-4,CASSSEQGGTEAFF
TRBJ2-2,TRBV7-8,CASSLLRRAEGELFF
TRBJ2-3,TRBV6-2/TRBV6-3,CASSRDFSTDTQYF